This TCR beta chain was profiled in a study of Ad26.COV2.S vaccination and SARS-CoV-2 variants. Turning to the study itself: The donor participated in the COV1001 trial, in its Ad26.COV2.S arm. Intramuscular Ad26.COV2.S at 5x10^10 or 1x10^11 viral particles.

Germline-derived CDR1 and CDR2 are KGHSH and LQKENI. The CDR3 is 14 amino acids. V lost 6 bases and J 1 base, leaving 12 bases between the germline ends. This sample's treatment: around 19 received Ad26.COV2.S at low or high dose, single or two shots; roughly 5 received placebo; per-sample allocation not given. Day 63 after the first vaccine or placebo injection was the time point for sampling. The data were produced by immunoSEQ multiplex PCR, yet TCRdb's version contains in-frame clones alone and is incomplete. There are about 390,000 clones in the sample; approximately 90% occur only once, and 3.5% lies in the top ten.

V gene TRBV18 combines with J gene TRBJ2-5; D is unresolved. The material was peripheral blood, obtained in a trial of Ad26.COV2.S vaccine versus placebo. The TCR comes from a person between 18 and 60 years old who received the Ad26.COV2.S COVID-19 vaccine or a placebo. The CDR3 region has the DNA TGTGCCAGCTCCCCCGGACGGGTCCAAGAGACCCAGTACTTC. Translated: CASSPGRVQETQYF. The full variable domain, rest sourced from reference TRBV18 and TRBJ2-5, is NAGVMQNPRHLVRRRGQEARLRCSPMKGHSHVYWYRQLPEEGLKFMVYLQKENIIDESGMPKERFSAEFPKEGPSILRIQQVVRGDSAAYFCASSPGRVQETQYFGPGTRLLVL.